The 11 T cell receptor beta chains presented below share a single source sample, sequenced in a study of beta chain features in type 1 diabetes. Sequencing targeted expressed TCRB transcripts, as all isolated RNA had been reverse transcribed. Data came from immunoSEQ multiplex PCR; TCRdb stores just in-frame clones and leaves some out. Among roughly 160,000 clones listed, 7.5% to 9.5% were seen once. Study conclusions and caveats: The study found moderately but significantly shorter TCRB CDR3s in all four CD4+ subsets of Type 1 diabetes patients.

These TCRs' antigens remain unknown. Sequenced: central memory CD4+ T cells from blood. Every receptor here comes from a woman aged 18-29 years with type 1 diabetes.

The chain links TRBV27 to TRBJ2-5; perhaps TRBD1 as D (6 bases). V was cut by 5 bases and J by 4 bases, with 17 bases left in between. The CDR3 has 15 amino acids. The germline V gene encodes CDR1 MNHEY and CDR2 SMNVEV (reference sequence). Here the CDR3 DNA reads TGTGCCAGCAGTCAGCCGGGACATATAGGAGAGACCCAGTACTTC. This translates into CASSQPGHIGETQYF.

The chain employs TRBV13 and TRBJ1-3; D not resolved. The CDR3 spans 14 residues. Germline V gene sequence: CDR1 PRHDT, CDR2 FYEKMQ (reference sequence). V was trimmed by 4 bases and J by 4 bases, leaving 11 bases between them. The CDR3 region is CASSSRGGGNTIYF. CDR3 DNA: TGTGCCAGCAGCTCCCGGGGTGGGGGAAACACCATATATTTT.

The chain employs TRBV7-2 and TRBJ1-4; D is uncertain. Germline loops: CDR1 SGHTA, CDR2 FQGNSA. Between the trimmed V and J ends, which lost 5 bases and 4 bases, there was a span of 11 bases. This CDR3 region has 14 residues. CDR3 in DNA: TGTGCCAGCAGCCGGGGAGGGTTTAATGAAAAACTGTTTTTT. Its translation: CASSRGGFNEKLFF.

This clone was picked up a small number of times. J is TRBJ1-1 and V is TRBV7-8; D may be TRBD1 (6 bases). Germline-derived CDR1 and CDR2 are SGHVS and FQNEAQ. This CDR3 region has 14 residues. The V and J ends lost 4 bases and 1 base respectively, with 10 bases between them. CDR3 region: CASSSRQENTEAFF. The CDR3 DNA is TGTGCCAGCAGCTCAAGACAGGAGAACACTGAAGCTTTCTTT.

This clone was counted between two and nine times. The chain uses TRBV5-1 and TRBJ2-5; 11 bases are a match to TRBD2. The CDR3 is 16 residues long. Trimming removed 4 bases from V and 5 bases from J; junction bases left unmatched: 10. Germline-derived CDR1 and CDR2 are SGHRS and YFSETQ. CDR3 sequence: CASSLPGTSGHETQYF. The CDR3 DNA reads TGCGCCAGCAGCCTCCCTGGGACTAGCGGTCACGAGACCCAGTACTTC. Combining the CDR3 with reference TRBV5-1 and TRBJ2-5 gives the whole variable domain KAGVTQTPRYLIKTRGQQVTLSCSPISGHRSVSWYQQTPGQGLQFLFEYFSETQRNKGNFPGRFSGRQFSNSRSEMNVSTLELGDSALYLCASSLPGTSGHETQYFGPGTRLLVL.

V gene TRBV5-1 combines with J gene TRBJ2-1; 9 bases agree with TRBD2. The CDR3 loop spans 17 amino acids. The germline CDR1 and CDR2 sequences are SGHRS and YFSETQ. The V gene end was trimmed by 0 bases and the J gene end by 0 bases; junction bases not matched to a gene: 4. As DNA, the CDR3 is TGCGCCAGCAGCTTGGAAGTAGCGGGGGTCTCCTACAATGAGCAGTTCTTC. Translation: CASSLEVAGVSYNEQFF.

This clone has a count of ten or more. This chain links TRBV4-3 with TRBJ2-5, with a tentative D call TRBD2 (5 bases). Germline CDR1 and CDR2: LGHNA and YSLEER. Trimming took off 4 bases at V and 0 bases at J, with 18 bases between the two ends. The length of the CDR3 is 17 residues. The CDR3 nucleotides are TGCGCCAGCAGCCCCCTGGGAGACCAAACCTACCAAGAGACCCAGTACTTC. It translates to CASSPLGDQTYQETQYF.

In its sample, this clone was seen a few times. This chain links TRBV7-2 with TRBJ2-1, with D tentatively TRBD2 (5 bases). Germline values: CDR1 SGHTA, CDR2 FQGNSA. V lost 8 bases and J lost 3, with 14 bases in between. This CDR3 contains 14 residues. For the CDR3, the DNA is TGTGCCAGCTGTTCCCCGAGGGTCTACAATGAGCAGTTCTTC. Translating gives CASCSPRVYNEQFF.

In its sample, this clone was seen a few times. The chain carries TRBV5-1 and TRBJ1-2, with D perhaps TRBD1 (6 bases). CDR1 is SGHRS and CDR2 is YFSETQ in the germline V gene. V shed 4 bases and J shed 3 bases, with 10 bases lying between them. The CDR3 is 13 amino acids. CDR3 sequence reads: CASSLEGDYGYTF. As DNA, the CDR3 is TGCGCCAGCAGCCTCGAGGGGGACTATGGCTACACCTTC.

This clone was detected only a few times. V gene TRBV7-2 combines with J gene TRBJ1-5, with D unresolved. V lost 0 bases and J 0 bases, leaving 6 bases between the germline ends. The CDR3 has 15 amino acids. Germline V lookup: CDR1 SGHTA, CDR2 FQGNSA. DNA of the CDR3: TGTGCCAGCAGCTTAGCTCAGAATAGCAATCAGCCCCAGCATTTT. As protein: CASSLAQNSNQPQHF.

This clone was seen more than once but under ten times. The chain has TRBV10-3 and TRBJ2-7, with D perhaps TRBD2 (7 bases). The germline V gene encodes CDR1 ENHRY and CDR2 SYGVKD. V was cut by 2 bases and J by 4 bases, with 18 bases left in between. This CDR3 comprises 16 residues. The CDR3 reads CAISEPRGGGTYEQYF. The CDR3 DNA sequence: TGTGCCATCAGTGAGCCCAGGGGCGGGGGCACGTACGAGCAGTACTTC.